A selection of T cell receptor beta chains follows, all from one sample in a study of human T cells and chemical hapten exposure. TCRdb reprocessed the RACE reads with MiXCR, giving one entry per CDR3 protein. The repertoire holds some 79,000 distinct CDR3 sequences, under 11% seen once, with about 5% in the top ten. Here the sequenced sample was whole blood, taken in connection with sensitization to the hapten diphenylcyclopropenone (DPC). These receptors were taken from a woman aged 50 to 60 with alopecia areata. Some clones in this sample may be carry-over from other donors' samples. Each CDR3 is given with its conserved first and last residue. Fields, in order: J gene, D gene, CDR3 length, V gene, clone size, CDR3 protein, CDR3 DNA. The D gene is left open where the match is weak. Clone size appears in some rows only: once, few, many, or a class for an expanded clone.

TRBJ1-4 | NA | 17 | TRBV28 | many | CASSPTALRGANEKLFF | TGTGCCAGCAGTCCCACGGCGCTCAGAGGGGCTAATGAAAAACTGTTTTTT
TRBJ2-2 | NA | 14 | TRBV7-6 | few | CASSLFSTTGELFF | TGTGCCAGCAGCTTGTTTAGCACCACCGGGGAGCTGTTTTTT
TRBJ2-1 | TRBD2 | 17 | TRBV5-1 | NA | CASSWPSAGEFYNEQFF | TGCGCCAGCAGCTGGCCCTCTGCGGGAGAATTCTACAATGAGCAGTTCTTC
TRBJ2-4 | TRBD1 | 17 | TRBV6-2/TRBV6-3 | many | CASSYSTTLDRGDIQYF | TGTGCCAGCAGTTACTCCACTACCCTGGACAGGGGCGACATTCAGTACTTC
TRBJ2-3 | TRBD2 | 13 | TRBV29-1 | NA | CSVGLAGTDTQYF | TGCAGCGTGGGACTAGCGGGAACGGATACGCAGTATTTT
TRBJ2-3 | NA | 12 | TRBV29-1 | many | CSVGTVADTQYF | TGCAGCGTGGGGACTGTGGCGGATACGCAGTATTTT
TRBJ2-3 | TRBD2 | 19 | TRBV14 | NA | CASSSRQGLAGGNTDTQYF | TGTGCCAGCAGCTCCCGCCAGGGACTAGCGGGGGGAAACACAGATACGCAGTATTTT
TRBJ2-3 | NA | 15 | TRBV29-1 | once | CSVGFSSVGTDTQYF | TGCAGCGTTGGTTTTAGCTCCGTTGGCACAGATACGCAGTATTTT
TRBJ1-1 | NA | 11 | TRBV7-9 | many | CASSLFSEAFF | TGTGCCAGCAGCTTATTCTCTGAAGCTTTCTTT
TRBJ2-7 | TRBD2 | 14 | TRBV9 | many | CASSPTSASYEQYF | TGTGCCAGCAGCCCGACTAGCGCCTCCTACGAGCAGTACTTC
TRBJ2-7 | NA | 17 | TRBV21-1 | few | CASSKRSGTSGTYEQYF | TGTGCCAGCAGCAAGCGGTCCGGGACTAGCGGTACCTACGAGCAGTACTTC
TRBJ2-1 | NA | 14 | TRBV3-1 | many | CASSPSTRNNEQFF | TGTGCCAGCAGCCCCTCGACCCGTAATAATGAGCAGTTCTTC
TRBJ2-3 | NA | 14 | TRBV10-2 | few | CASSDGQRTDTQYF | TGCGCCAGCAGTGACGGCCAGCGCACAGATACGCAGTATTTT
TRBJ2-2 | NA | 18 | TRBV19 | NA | CASSTSPPALINTGELFF | TGTGCCAGTAGTACGTCCCCACCGGCGTTAATAAACACCGGGGAGCTGTTTTTT
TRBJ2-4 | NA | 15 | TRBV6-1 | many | CASSQSGGAKNIQYF | TGTGCCAGCAGCCAGAGCGGAGGGGCCAAAAACATTCAGTACTTC
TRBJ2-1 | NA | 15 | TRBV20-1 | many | CSARDPGASYNEQFF | TGCAGTGCTAGAGATCCAGGTGCGTCCTACAATGAGCAGTTCTTC
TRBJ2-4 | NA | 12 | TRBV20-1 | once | CSAGLAKNIQYF | TGCAGTGCCGGACTAGCCAAAAACATTCAGTACTTC
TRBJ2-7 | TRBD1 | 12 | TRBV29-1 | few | CSAEGGGYEQYF | TGCAGTGCTGAAGGGGGCGGGTACGAGCAGTACTTC
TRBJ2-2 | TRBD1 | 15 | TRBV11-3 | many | CASSYGTGNTGELFF | TGTGCCAGCAGCTACGGGACAGGGAACACCGGGGAGCTGTTTTTT
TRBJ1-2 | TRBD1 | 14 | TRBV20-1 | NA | CSASWTGVNYGYTF | TGCAGTGCTAGCTGGACAGGGGTTAACTATGGCTACACCTTC
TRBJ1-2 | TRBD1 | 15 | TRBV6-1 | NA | CASSPWGTESYGYTF | TGTGCCAGCAGTCCCTGGGGGACAGAAAGCTATGGCTACACCTTC
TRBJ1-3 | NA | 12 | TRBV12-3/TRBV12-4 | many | CASSRRGNTIYF | TGTGCCAGCAGTAGGCGGGGAAACACCATATATTTT
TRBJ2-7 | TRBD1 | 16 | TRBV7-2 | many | CASSVQPGQGGSEQYF | TGTGCCAGCAGCGTTCAACCGGGACAGGGGGGTTCCGAGCAGTACTTC
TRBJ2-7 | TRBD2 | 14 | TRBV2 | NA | CAGRLAGHSYEQYF | TGTGCCGGACGACTAGCGGGTCATTCCTACGAGCAGTACTTC
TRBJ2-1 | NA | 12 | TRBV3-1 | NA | CASSQDVDEQFF | TGTGCCAGCAGCCAAGACGTAGATGAGCAGTTCTTC
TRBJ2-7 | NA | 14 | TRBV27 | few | CASSLFGSSYEQYF | TGTGCCAGCAGTTTATTCGGGAGCTCCTACGAGCAGTACTTC
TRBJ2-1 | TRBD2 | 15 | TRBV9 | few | CASSVTSGFSNEQFF | TGTGCCAGCAGCGTTACTAGCGGGTTCTCCAATGAGCAGTTCTTC
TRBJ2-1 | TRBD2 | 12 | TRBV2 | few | CASGLAKYEQFF | TGTGCCAGCGGACTAGCGAAATATGAGCAGTTCTTC
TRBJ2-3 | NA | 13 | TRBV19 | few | CASSSARGNTQYF | TGTGCCAGTAGTAGCGCCAGGGGCAATACGCAGTATTTT
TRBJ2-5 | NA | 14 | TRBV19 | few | CASSITPPLRTQYF | TGTGCCAGTAGTATTACCCCCCCGTTGCGGACCCAGTACTTC
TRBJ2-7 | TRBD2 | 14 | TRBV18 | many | CASSPGGVPYEQYF | TGTGCCAGCTCACCAGGGGGGGTTCCCTACGAGCAGTACTTC
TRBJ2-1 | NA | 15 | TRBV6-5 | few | CASSPSTGPYNEQFF | TGTGCCAGCAGTCCGAGTACCGGTCCCTACAATGAGCAGTTCTTC
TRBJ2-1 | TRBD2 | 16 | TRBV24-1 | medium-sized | CATSDSSGRAYNEQFF | TGTGCCACCAGTGATAGTAGCGGGAGAGCCTACAATGAGCAGTTCTTC
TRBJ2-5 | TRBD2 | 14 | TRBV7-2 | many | CASSFGTRQETQYF | TGTGCCAGCAGCTTCGGGACTAGACAAGAGACCCAGTACTTC
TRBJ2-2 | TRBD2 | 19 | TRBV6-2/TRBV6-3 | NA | CASRRVRLAGDSNTGELFF | TGTGCCAGCAGGCGGGTTAGACTAGCGGGAGACTCGAACACCGGGGAGCTGTTTTTT
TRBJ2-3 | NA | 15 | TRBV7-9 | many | CASSLRDPSTDTQYF | TGTGCCAGCAGCTTGCGGGACCCTAGCACAGATACGCAGTATTTT
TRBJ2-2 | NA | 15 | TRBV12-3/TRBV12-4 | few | CASIINGKKPGELFF | TGTGCCAGCATCATAAACGGGAAAAAGCCCGGGGAGCTGTTTTTT
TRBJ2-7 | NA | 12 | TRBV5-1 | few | CASNDSPYEQYF | TGCGCCAGCAATGACAGCCCCTACGAGCAGTACTTC
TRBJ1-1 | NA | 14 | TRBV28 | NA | CASSPHRELTEAFF | TGTGCCAGCAGTCCCCACAGGGAATTGACTGAAGCTTTCTTT
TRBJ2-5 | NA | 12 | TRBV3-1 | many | CASSPHGETQYF | TGTGCCAGCAGCCCACACGGAGAGACCCAGTACTTC
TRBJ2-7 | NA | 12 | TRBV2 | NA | CASTGQRYEQYF | TGTGCCAGCACAGGACAGCGGTACGAGCAGTACTTC
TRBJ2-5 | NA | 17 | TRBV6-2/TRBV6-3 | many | CASSRRSAEEIQETQYF | TGTGCCAGCAGTCGACGTTCGGCGGAAGAAATCCAAGAGACCCAGTACTTC